This T cell receptor (beta chain) was captured in a study of metastatic and nonmetastatic thyroid tumors (dated by TCRdb to 2018 to 2020). As for the study more broadly: For patients with malignant and with benign thyroid disease, the researchers compared repertoires between peripheral blood samples and tumor or nodule tissue samples.

This clone was seen a handful of times. Its cognate antigen has yet to be identified. No per-base quality is available; no much larger clone lies one base away. The same CDR3 also results from other DNA sequences found in this sample. The junction carries 13 bases between V and J, which are trimmed by 6 bases and 13 bases respectively. CDR1 and CDR2 are read off the germline V gene as MNHNS and SASEGT. The CDR3, from cysteine to phenylalanine, totals 11 residues. The retained sequence is limited to the CDR3, 33 bases, with the frame set at the first base. Here is what the overall study found, with its caveats: TCR beta diversity was reported as significantly higher in malignant tumors than in benign nodules, in both blood and tumor samples.

Receptors were amplified or captured by PCR. The sequencer was an Illumina HiSeq 4000. High-throughput sequencing was used to profile the TCR beta-chain CDR3 region of each patient. As for the authors' bioinformatics: Drawing on CDR3 differences between clinicopathological groups, the researchers built a classifier meant to tell apart patients with distant-metastatic papillary thyroid cancer. The Shannon index was used to assess repertoire diversity, and the Morisita-Horn index was used to assess tumor-blood repertoire similarity. TCRdb reanalyzed the raw reads on its own, using fastp at Q25 for trimming and MiXCR for clone calling, and kept in-frame beta chains. None of the V and J calls come from the authors' own analysis; TCRdb made them. Within this sample are under 35,000 clones, with about 24% of them counted one time only. The biggest ten clones account for 13% to 15% of the sample. Before undergoing thyroid surgery, none of the patients had been given any kind of treatment. Using T-cell receptor beta sequencing, the study looked back at clinical samples from patients collected from about 2011 to 2018.

The receptor was isolated from a female donor with papillary thyroid cancer or a benign thyroid nodule (not recorded which). Some clones in this sample may be carry-over from other donors' samples. The V gene is TRBV6-1 and the J gene is TRBJ2-1; no D gene call is confident. Source material: blood. The CDR3 protein: CASRMVSEQFF. At the DNA level, the sequence is TGTGCCAGCAGGATGGTAAGTGAACAGTTCTTC.